This record looks at one T cell receptor (beta chain) sequence and its context. This clonotype was counted at least ten times. The target of this receptor is not known. No base quality information exists; no much larger clone differs at one position. The library was made by multiplex PCR. Sequencing was carried out with an Illumina HiSeq 4000. iRepertoire HTBI primers and Arm-PCR amplification of CDR3 regions were used to construct TCR beta libraries. Before sequencing, the PCR products underwent gel purification. Per the original workflow: Gene usage analysis of CDR3 amino acid clonotypes used the approximately 62 TRBV and about 14 TRBJ segments found across samples. COPE and FqMerger were used to merge filtered high-quality paired reads into contigs. BLAST was used to align contigs to the IMGT TRBV, TRBD and TRBJ reference genes, and CDR3 was defined following IMGT. Clonotypes above 0.1% frequency were classified as highly expanded clones. Shannon entropy served as the measure of repertoire diversity, while the Gini coefficient captured V-J evenness. A clonotype found in more than one individual was treated as public. TCRdb took the public reads, trimmed them with fastp at Q25, ran MiXCR for clone calling and kept in-frame beta chains. Every CDR3 protein is listed once, alongside the most common genes and DNA of its rows. The V and J calls and clone size are TCRdb's, not the authors'. This sample is represented by approximately 480,000 distinct CDR3 sequences; roughly 15% of them were singletons. In total, the top ten clones hold 12% of the sample.

The sample originates from a study of regulatory T cells in long-lasting Graves disease (dated by TCRdb to the early 2020s). Looking at the study overall: Antithyroid drugs had been taken for less than 3 months by newly diagnosed Graves' disease patients. TCR sequencing covered approximately 13 persistent and roughly 20 newly diagnosed Graves' disease patients, around 33 samples in total. Patients with persistent Graves' disease were compared with patients with newly diagnosed Graves' disease using TCR sequencing and RNA sequencing of peripheral blood. The study took place in China and was registered as a clinical trial.

After removal of 6 bases from V and 4 bases from J, the junction retains 5 bases not matched to a gene. The germline V gene (reference sequence) gives CDR1 as DFQATT and CDR2 as SNEGSKA. The CDR3 sequence holds 15 residues, the cysteine and phenylalanine included. Just the 45-base CDR3 DNA is kept, in frame starting at base 1. The sample's time point label, in plain terms: newly diagnosed GD, antithyroid drugs for less than 3 months. For both TCR sequencing and RNA sequencing, RNA was extracted from PBMCs using TRIzol. The diagnosis of Graves' disease was made according to American Thyroid Association guidelines. Recruitment of patients was carried out at an endocrinology department in Xi'an, China. From each patient, approximately 10 milliliters of peripheral blood was collected into an EDTA anticoagulant tube. Ficoll Paque Plus density gradient separation was used to isolate PBMCs, and no additional T cell sorting was done. An Agilent 2100 Bioanalyzer and agarose gel were used to assess RNA quality, and a NanoDrop 2000 was used to measure RNA concentration.

What the study reported, not specific to this receptor: Persistent Graves' disease patients showed lower TCR Shannon entropy and fewer highly expanded clones than newly diagnosed patients, suggesting clonal expansion. Only the TCR beta chain was sequenced and analyzed. Patients with persistent disease shared more public clonotypes (about 2,900) than newly diagnosed patients did (around 930). The authors noted that the small sample size was a limitation that may lower accuracy. Because the primary lesion, thyroid tissue, could not be accessed, the study looked at peripheral blood alone. TRBV28, TRBJ1-2 and TRBJ2-5 were preferentially used in persistent disease, while TRBV20-1 and TRBJ2-1 were favored in newly diagnosed disease.

Separately, the same data were catalogued under a study of T cells in Graves' hyperthyroidism and ophthalmopathy. According to the second study: A patient counted as having stable Graves' hyperthyroidism if no progression to ophthalmopathy occurred over 18 months of follow-up. The hyperthyroidism patients were between 18 and 65 years old and newly diagnosed, with a disease duration of less than 2 months. Patients with uncontrolled infections, other autoimmune diseases, pregnancy or lactation were excluded. Diagnoses relied on clinical symptoms, serum thyroxine and TRAb, thyroid ultrasound and orbital computed tomography. For the first round of RT-PCR on the TCR CDR3, the HTBI primer set was used together with the Qiagen OneStep RT-PCR kit. Most expanded thyroid clonotypes (frequency above 0.001) were also detected in blood, a finding suggesting that blood repertoires may reflect thyroid immune responses. In cross-validation, a model built on a 13 V-J signature told ophthalmopathy apart from stable hyperthyroidism with 85% to 90% sensitivity and 81% to 82% specificity, and in testing the same model reached 80%/75%. In validation, progression to ophthalmopathy was predicted by the model with 70.59% sensitivity and roughly 76% specificity, a median of approximately 6.5 months before onset. TCR V-J signatures able to tell the groups apart were searched for in a discovery cohort of 100 patients, of whom more than 40 had Graves' ophthalmopathy and around 57 had stable Graves' hyperthyroidism. Prospective prediction of ophthalmopathy was tested in an independent validation cohort of approximately 18 hyperthyroidism patients and some 17 patients who later progressed to ophthalmopathy. The roughly 94 discovery patients were randomly split 7:3 into training and test sets. In several Graves' hyperthyroidism patients, the study also compared T-cell repertoires from thyroid tissue with T-cell repertoires from blood. After sampling, hyperthyroidism patients received methimazole starting at 30 mg daily, and ophthalmopathy patients received high-dose intravenous methylprednisolone. The libraries were constructed in a second round of multiplex PCR and then size-selected and purified. Paired-end sequencing of the libraries was performed with 100 bp reads on an Illumina HiSeq2000. SOAPnuke was used to process the raw data, removing reads that contained adapters or uncalled bases, had a mean Phred below 15, or lacked an exact match to the constant primer or identifier. High-quality paired reads were merged with COPE v1.2.5, and unique nucleotide sequences were defined as clonotypes. Clonotypes were aligned to IMGT TRBV, TRBD and TRBJ reference segments using MiTCR v1.1. The analysis was restricted to V-J combinations with a frequency above 0.0001, which together covered roughly 99% of the repertoires. The TCS score was defined as the ratio of F50 (clonal expansion) to E x V (chaos), calculated using BLOSUM62-based TCRdist between CDR3 peptides within each V-J. Welch's t-statistics and random forest reduced roughly 530 V-J features to 13, which were used in a naive Bayes classifier (R e1071). Sample size was not statistically predetermined, and investigators were not blinded to group allocation. According to the paper, TCR Vbeta CDR3 sequencing was carried out on some 130 peripheral blood samples, which came from fewer than 50 ophthalmopathy, some 73 hyperthyroidism and about 17 progressor patients.

This chain joins TRBV20-1 to TRBJ2-3, with 15 middle bases fitting TRBD2. The input for sequencing was peripheral blood mononuclear cells (PBMCs), taken at new diagnosis, from a patient treated with antithyroid drugs. The receptor was isolated from a man aged 35 to 55 with Graves disease. Donor details come from another sample of the same person, matched by shared clones. The bases are TGCAGTGCCACGGGACTAGCGGGAGGACCAGATACGCAGTATTTT. Its product reads: CSATGLAGGPDTQYF.